Each of the 26 T cell receptor beta chains below was sequenced from the same sample in a study of cytomegalovirus exposure and HLA in healthy donors. Primers for the PCR totalled 60 Vbeta and 13 Jbeta. The table came from immunoSEQ multiplex PCR; TCRdb's copy has only in-frame clones and leaves some out. The sample has 130,000 or so clones; around 77% are singletons. Sequencing input: PBMCs. These receptors were collected from a man aged 30-40 years in good health and CMV-seronegative.

The chain uses TRBV16 and TRBJ1-1; D unclear. Trimming shortened V by 4 bases and J by 7 bases, and 19 bases separated the two germline ends. The CDR3 sequence is 15 residues long. In germline, CDR1 is KGHSY, CDR2 FQNENV. The CDR3 here is CASSPNVRGLGEAFF. The CDR3 bases are TGTGCCAGCAGCCCCAACGTTCGGGGATTGGGTGAAGCTTTCTTT.

The chain carries TRBV4-2 and TRBJ2-2; possibly TRBD2 for D (6 bases). This CDR3 comprises 16 residues. Germline CDR1 LGHNA, CDR2 YNFKEQ. Trimming stripped 1 base from V and 1 base from J, with 10 bases between. CDR3 in amino acids: CASSQGREKNTGELFF. CDR3 DNA sequence: TGTGCCAGCAGCCAAGGGCGGGAAAAGAACACCGGGGAGCTGTTTTTT.

This chain links TRBV4-3 with TRBJ1-1; a weak D match, TRBD1 (5 bases). Germline V gene lookup returns CDR1 LGHNA and CDR2 YSLEER. The CDR3 has 18 amino acids. V was shortened by 0 bases and J by 0 bases, with 17 bases between the two germline ends. DNA for the CDR3: TGCGCCAGCAGCCAAGATCCTCCTCCGCGGGGCCTGAACACTGAAGCTTTCTTT. Its translation is CASSQDPPPRGLNTEAFF.

V usage is TRBV27 and J usage is TRBJ2-7; D gene uncertain. V was cut by 7 bases and J by 3 bases, with 4 bases left in between. Germline assignment: CDR1 MNHEY and CDR2 SMNVEV (reference sequence). This CDR3 is built from 10 residues. The CDR3 DNA sequence: TGTGCCAGCACTCTCTACGAGCAGTACTTC. Translation: CASTLYEQYF.

The V gene is TRBV5-6, the J gene TRBJ2-7; 9 positions agree with TRBD1. Germline V gene sequence: CDR1 SGHDT, CDR2 YYEEEE. The CDR3 runs to 13 residues. V trimming: 4 bases; J trimming: 9 bases; junction bases outside the gene matches: 8. CDR3 loop: CASSPGQGLVQYF. The CDR3 DNA reads as TGTGCCAGCAGCCCTGGACAGGGGTTGGTGCAGTACTTC.

The CDR3 bases are TGTGCCAGCAGTCAAGCAGGGGTCAATCAGCCCCAGCATTTT. It encodes CASSQAGVNQPQHF. The rearrangement links TRBV28 to TRBJ1-5; D is perhaps TRBD1 (6 bases). Trimming shortened V by 5 bases and J by 3 bases, and 11 bases separated the two germline ends. This CDR3 contains 14 residues. Germline lookup yields CDR1 MDHEN and CDR2 SYDVKM.

The CDR3 sequence: CSVDVVAGGPAEQFF. The DNA of the CDR3 is TGCAGCGTTGATGTGGTAGCGGGAGGGCCTGCGGAGCAGTTCTTC. J is TRBJ2-1 and V is TRBV29-1; 11 bases agree with TRBD2. Germline V gives CDR1 SQVTM, CDR2 ANQGSEA. The CDR3 sequence is 15 residues long. The V and J ends lost 3 bases and 10 bases, in that order; junction bases with no gene match: 11.

V gene TRBV5-1 combines with J gene TRBJ1-2; no definite D call. With 4 bases removed from V and 4 bases from J, the gap between germline ends came to 14 bases. The CDR3 is made up of 14 amino acids. The germline gives CDR1 SGHRS, CDR2 YFSETQ. Here the CDR3 reads CASSPDGGGYGYTF. DNA of the CDR3: TGCGCCAGCAGCCCCGATGGAGGCGGCTATGGCTACACCTTC.

The V call is TRBV7-9, the J call TRBJ2-1; 7 bases match TRBD1. J lost 0 bases, V lost 5 bases, and 4 bases had no gene match. Germline CDR1 SEHNR, CDR2 FQNEAQ (reference sequence). This CDR3 is built from 15 residues. The CDR3 region has the DNA TGTGCCAGCAGCATGGGACAGAGCTCCTACAATGAGCAGTTCTTC. It yields the protein CASSMGQSSYNEQFF.

The chain combines TRBV27 with TRBJ1-1, with 8 nucleotides matching TRBD1. Germline V CDR1 and CDR2: MNHEY, SMNVEV (reference sequence). The CDR3 spans 15 residues. V shed 6 bases and J 4 bases; nucleotides not matched to a gene: 10. Here the CDR3 DNA reads TGTGCCAGCAGCCTGCGACAGGGGAGGGGCACTGAAGCTTTCTTT. Translating it yields CASSLRQGRGTEAFF.

Of note for this clone: The sample holds other DNA sequences that translate to the same CDR3. The chain is built from TRBV18 and TRBJ2-7, with 8 bases aligning to TRBD1. The CDR3 has 14 amino acids. Germline CDR1 and CDR2: KGHSH and LQKENI. V lost 3 bases, J lost 1 base, and 2 bases stayed unmatched. CDR3 bases: TGTGCCAGCTCACCTAGGACAGGGTCCTACGAGCAGTACTTC. As protein: CASSPRTGSYEQYF.

This clone showed up just a few times. The chain is built from TRBV19 and TRBJ2-7; D possibly corresponds to TRBD2 (6 bases). V was shortened by 2 bases and J by 2 bases, with 13 bases between the two germline ends. Germline V CDR1 and CDR2: LNHDA, SQIVND (reference sequence). CDR3 size: 15 residues. DNA of the CDR3: TGTGCCAGTAGTATAACGTGGGAGGCCGCCTACGAGCAGTACTTC. Translating it yields CASSITWEAAYEQYF.

V gene TRBV29-1 combines with J gene TRBJ1-2; no firm D call. The CDR3 sequence is 14 residues long. The V and J ends lost 2 bases and 5 bases respectively, with 15 bases between them. CDR1 is SQVTM and CDR2 is ANQGSEA in the germline V gene. CDR3: CSVEIPNLGYGYTF. CDR3 DNA sequence: TGCAGCGTTGAAATTCCTAACCTCGGTTATGGCTACACCTTC.

In this sample, this clone turned up a few times. The chain couples TRBV18 to TRBJ2-3; TRBD2 aligns across 9 bases. Germline assignment: CDR1 KGHSH and CDR2 LQKENI. V lost 6 bases to trimming and J lost 3 bases; unmatched junction nucleotides: 4. The CDR3 has 14 residues. In nucleotides, the CDR3 is TGTGCCAGCTCCCCTAGCGGGGTTACAGATACGCAGTATTTT. This encodes CASSPSGVTDTQYF.

CDR3 DNA sequence: TGTGCCAGCAGTCCCGGGGACAGGGTAAATGAAAAACTGTTTTTT. Encoded protein: CASSPGDRVNEKLFF. V gene TRBV28 combines with J gene TRBJ1-4, with 9 nucleotides matching TRBD1. This CDR3 contains 15 residues. Losses at the gene ends were 5 bases for V and 5 bases for J; bases not matched to a gene: 6. Germline CDR1 MDHEN, CDR2 SYDVKM.

This chain links TRBV7-8 with TRBJ1-1; D is ambiguous. The CDR3 is 13 amino acids. Trimming pared 3 bases from V and 1 base from J, leaving 6 bases between. From germline, CDR1 is SGHVS and CDR2 FQNEAQ. In DNA form, the CDR3 reads TGTGCCAGCAGCTTCGGCGGGAACACTGAAGCTTTCTTT. Translated, it gives CASSFGGNTEAFF.

The chain has TRBV19 and TRBJ2-1; 13 bases agree with TRBD2. The CDR3 runs 15 residues. With V trimmed by 6 bases and J by 8 bases, 7 bases remained unmatched. The germline V gene has CDR1 LNHDA and CDR2 SQIVND (reference sequence). The CDR3 spells CASRPGTSGVDEQFF. In nucleotides, the CDR3 is TGTGCCAGTAGACCGGGGACTAGCGGGGTGGATGAGCAGTTCTTC.

Only one count was recorded for this clone. This chain uses TRBV29-1 with TRBJ2-7, with 9 bases aligning to TRBD1. Germline V gene lookup returns CDR1 SQVTM and CDR2 ANQGSEA. The CDR3 spans 16 residues. Unmatched junction bases numbered 15, after V lost 4 bases and J lost 5 bases. The CDR3 is CSVARDRALFGHEQYF. The DNA of the CDR3 is TGCAGCGTTGCCCGGGACAGGGCCCTTTTCGGCCACGAGCAGTACTTC.

This chain connects TRBV5-1 to TRBJ2-3; TRBD2 is a possible D gene (5 bases). Germline V gene data show CDR1 as SGHRS and CDR2 as YFSETQ. Trimming cost V 4 bases and J 2 bases, with 8 bases left between them. This CDR3 has 13 residues. CDR3 DNA sequence: TGCGCCAGCAGCGGACTGTTCACAGATACGCAGTATTTT. Amino acid sequence: CASSGLFTDTQYF.

The chain uses TRBV28 and TRBJ1-5; 7 nucleotides agree with TRBD1. Germline V lookup: CDR1 MDHEN, CDR2 SYDVKM. The CDR3 covers 17 residues. The V and J ends lost 2 bases and 0 bases, in that order; junction bases with no gene match: 7. The CDR3 loop reads CASSLRTGAYSNQPQHF. The CDR3 DNA is TGTGCCAGCAGTTTACGGACAGGTGCTTATAGCAATCAGCCCCAGCATTTT.

V gene TRBV10-3 combines with J gene TRBJ1-1; D possibly corresponds to TRBD1 (6 bases). The V gene lost 6 bases and the J gene lost 1 base, with 9 bases spanning the gap. The CDR3 covers 13 residues. Germline-derived CDR1 and CDR2 are ENHRY and SYGVKD. The CDR3 here is CAIRQGQNTEAFF. The CDR3 DNA reads as TGTGCCATCAGGCAGGGACAGAACACTGAAGCTTTCTTT.

This clone appeared a few times. The V call is TRBV5-1, the J call TRBJ2-5; TRBD1 matches 7 bases. Looked up from germline, CDR1 is SGHRS and CDR2 is YFSETQ. The CDR3 totals 15 residues. The V segment lost 0 bases and the J segment 4 bases; nucleotides outside the gene matches: 6. CDR3 nucleotide sequence: TGCGCCAGCAGCTTGGGCCCGACAGGGAGAGAGACCCAGTACTTC. Protein product: CASSLGPTGRETQYF.

A few counts support this clone. This sequence joins TRBV14 and TRBJ2-7; TRBD1 might be the D (5 bases). The CDR3 extends over 15 amino acids. The germline V gene has CDR1 SGHDN and CDR2 FVKESK. V was shortened by 3 bases and J by 4 bases, with 16 bases between the two germline ends. The CDR3 DNA is TGTGCCAGCAGCCACATTGGCCAGGGAACGTACGAGCAGTACTTC. Protein: CASSHIGQGTYEQYF.

V usage is TRBV6-7 and J usage is TRBJ2-7, with D possibly being TRBD2 (6 bases). TRBV6-7 is annotated as an ORF whose role is uncertain. CDR3 length equals 15 residues. This chain's CDR3 is CINPPGTESSYEQYF. The CDR3 DNA reads as TGTATAAACCCCCCAGGGACTGAGAGCTCCTACGAGCAGTACTTC.

The chain carries TRBV5-1 and TRBJ2-3, with 9 bases aligning to TRBD1. J lost 0 bases, V lost 2 bases, and 1 base had no gene match. Per the germline V gene, CDR1 is SGHRS and CDR2 is YFSETQ. CDR3 length equals 15 residues. The CDR3 reads CASSFDRGSTDTQYF. CDR3 coding DNA: TGCGCCAGCAGCTTTGACAGGGGGAGCACAGATACGCAGTATTTT.

This chain connects TRBV10-3 to TRBJ2-1; TRBD1 aligns across 7 bases. Germline V gives CDR1 ENHRY, CDR2 SYGVKD. CDR3 length equals 15 residues. V shed 2 bases, J shed 9 bases, and the junction held 10 bases outside the gene matches. The DNA of the CDR3 is TGTGCCATCAGTGAGACAGGGGTCATAGGGTCTGAGCAGTTCTTC. Its translation: CAISETGVIGSEQFF.